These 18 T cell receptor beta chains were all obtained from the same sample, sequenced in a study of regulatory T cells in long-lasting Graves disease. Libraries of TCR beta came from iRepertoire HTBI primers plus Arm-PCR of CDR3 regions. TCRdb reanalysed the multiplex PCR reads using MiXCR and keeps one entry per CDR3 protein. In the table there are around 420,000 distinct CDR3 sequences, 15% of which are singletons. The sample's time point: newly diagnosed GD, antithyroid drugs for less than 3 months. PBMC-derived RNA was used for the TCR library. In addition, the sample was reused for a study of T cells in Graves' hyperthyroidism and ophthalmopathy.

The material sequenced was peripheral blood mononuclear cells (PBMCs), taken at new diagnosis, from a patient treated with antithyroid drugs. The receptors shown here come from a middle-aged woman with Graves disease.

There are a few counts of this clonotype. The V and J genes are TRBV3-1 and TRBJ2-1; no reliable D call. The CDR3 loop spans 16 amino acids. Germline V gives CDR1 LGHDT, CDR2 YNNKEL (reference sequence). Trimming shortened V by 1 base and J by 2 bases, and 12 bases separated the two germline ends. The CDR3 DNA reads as TGTGCCAGCAGCCAAGGATTAGTACGCCCCTACAATGAGCAGTTCTTC. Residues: CASSQGLVRPYNEQFF.

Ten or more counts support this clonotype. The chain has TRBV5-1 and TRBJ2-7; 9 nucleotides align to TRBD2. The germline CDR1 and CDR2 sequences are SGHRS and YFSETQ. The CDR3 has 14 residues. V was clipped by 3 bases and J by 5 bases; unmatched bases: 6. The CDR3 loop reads CASSYSGSNNEQYF. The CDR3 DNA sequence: TGCGCCAGCAGCTATAGCGGGAGTAATAACGAGCAGTACTTC. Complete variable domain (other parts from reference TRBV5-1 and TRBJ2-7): KAGVTQTPRYLIKTRGQQVTLSCSPISGHRSVSWYQQTPGQGLQFLFEYFSETQRNKGNFPGRFSGRQFSNSRSEMNVSTLELGDSALYLCASSYSGSNNEQYFGPGTRLTVT.

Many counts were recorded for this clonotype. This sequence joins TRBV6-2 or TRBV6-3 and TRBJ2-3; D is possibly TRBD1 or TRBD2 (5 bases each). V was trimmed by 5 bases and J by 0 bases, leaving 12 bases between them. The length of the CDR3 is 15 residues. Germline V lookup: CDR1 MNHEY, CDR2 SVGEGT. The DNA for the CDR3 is TGTGCCAGCAGTCAGACCTGGGACAGCACAGATACGCAGTATTTT. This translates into CASSQTWDSTDTQYF.

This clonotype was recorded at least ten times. The CDR3, as DNA: TGCAGTGCTCCCCCTACCTCTTCCACAGATACGCAGTATTTT. Its protein product is CSAPPTSSTDTQYF. The chain is built from TRBV20-1 and TRBJ2-3; no firm D call. Trimming cost V 5 bases and J 2 bases, with 14 bases left between them. The CDR3 length is 14 residues. Germline lookup yields CDR1 DFQATT and CDR2 SNEGSKA (reference sequence).

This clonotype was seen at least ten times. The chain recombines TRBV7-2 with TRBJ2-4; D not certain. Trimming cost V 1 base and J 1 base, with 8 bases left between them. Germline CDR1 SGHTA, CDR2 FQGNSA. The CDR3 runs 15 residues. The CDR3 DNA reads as TGTGCCAGCAGCTTAGGGTTTACTGCCAAAAACATTCAGTACTTC. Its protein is CASSLGFTAKNIQYF.

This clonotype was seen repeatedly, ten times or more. The CDR3 coding sequence is TGTGCCAGCAGTGAAAACGGGGCGCGCAATCAGCCCCAGCATTTT. It is translated as CASSENGARNQPQHF. The chain employs TRBV2 and TRBJ1-5, with D perhaps matching TRBD1 (5 bases). The V and J ends lost 2 bases and 2 bases respectively, with 10 bases between them. The germline CDR1 and CDR2 sequences are SNHLY and FYNNEI. CDR3 length equals 15 residues.

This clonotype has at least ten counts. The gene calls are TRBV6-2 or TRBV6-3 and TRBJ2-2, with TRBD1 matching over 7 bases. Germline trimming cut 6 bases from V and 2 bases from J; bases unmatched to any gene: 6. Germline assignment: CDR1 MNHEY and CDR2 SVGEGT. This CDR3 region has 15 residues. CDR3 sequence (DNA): TGTGCCAGCAGGCCGGGACAGACCAACACCGGGGAGCTGTTTTTT. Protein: CASRPGQTNTGELFF.

The CDR3 sequence is CASSQLAGTTDQYF. The CDR3 nucleotides read TGTGCCAGCAGCCAACTAGCGGGAACCACGGACCAGTACTTC. The genes are TRBV3-1 and TRBJ2-7; 9 bases are a match to TRBD2. Losses at the gene ends were 2 bases for V and 10 bases for J; bases not matched to a gene: 9. CDR1 and CDR2 (germline): LGHDT, YNNKEL (reference sequence). CDR3 size: 14 residues.

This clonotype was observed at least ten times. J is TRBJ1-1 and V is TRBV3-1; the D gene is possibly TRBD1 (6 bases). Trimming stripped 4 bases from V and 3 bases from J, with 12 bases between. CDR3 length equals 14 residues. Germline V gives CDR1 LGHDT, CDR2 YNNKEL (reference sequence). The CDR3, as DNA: TGTGCCAGCAGCCTTACAGGGACGGACACTGAAGCTTTCTTT. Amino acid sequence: CASSLTGTDTEAFF.

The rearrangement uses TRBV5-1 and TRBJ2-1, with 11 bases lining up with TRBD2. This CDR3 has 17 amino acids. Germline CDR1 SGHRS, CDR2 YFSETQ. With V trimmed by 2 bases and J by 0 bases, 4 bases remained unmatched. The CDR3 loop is CASSFRTSGSSYNEQFF. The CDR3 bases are TGCGCCAGCAGCTTTCGAACTAGCGGGAGCTCCTACAATGAGCAGTTCTTC.

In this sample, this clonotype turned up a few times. The CDR3 DNA is TGTGCCACCAGCAGAGATTATGGCAGAAACACCGGGGAGCTGTTTTTT. It yields the protein CATSRDYGRNTGELFF. The chain combines TRBV15 with TRBJ2-2; no definite D call. CDR1 and CDR2 from the germline V gene are LNHNV and YYDKDF (reference sequence). Trimming shortened V by 0 bases and J by 2 bases, and 10 bases separated the two germline ends. This CDR3 is 16 amino acids long.

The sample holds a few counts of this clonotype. CDR3 nucleotide sequence: TGTGCCAGCAGTTCCGCCCATAATGAAAAACTGTTTTTT. Its protein product is CASSSAHNEKLFF. The rearrangement joins TRBV6-5 to TRBJ1-4; D gene uncertain. From germline, CDR1 is MNHEY and CDR2 SVGAGI. Trimming took off 4 bases at V and 4 bases at J, with 7 bases between the two ends. The CDR3 extends over 13 amino acids.

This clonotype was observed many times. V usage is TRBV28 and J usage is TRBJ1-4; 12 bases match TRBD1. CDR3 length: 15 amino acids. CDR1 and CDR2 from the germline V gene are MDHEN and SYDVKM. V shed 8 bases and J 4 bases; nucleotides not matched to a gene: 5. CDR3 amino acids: CASRDRGQSNEKLFF. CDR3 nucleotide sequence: TGTGCCAGCCGGGACAGGGGGCAGAGTAATGAAAAACTGTTTTTT.

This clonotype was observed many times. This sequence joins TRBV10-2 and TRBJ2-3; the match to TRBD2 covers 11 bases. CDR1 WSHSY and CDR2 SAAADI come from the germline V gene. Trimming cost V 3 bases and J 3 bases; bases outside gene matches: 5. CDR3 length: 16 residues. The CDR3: CASSDQLAGVTDTQYF. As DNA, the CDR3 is TGCGCCAGCAGTGATCAACTAGCGGGAGTTACAGATACGCAGTATTTT.

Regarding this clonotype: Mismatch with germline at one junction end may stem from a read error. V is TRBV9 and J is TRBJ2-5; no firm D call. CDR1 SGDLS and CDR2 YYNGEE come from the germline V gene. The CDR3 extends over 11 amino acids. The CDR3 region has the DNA TGTACCAGCAGCCAAGGGGAGACCCAGTACTTC. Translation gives CTSSQGETQYF.

In DNA, the CDR3 is TGTGCCAGCAGCGGGGGTAGCGGGAGTTACAATGAGCAGTTCTTC. This translates into CASSGGSGSYNEQFF. The chain links TRBV3-1 to TRBJ2-1; 9 bases line up with TRBD2. Germline CDR1 reads LGHDT; CDR2 reads YNNKEL (reference sequence). The V gene end was trimmed by 5 bases and the J gene end by 4 bases; junction bases not matched to a gene: 6. The CDR3 has 15 amino acids.

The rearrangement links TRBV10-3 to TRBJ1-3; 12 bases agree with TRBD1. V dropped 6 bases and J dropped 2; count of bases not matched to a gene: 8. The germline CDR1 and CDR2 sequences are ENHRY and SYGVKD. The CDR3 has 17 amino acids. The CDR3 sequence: CAISETGTGGPGNTIYF. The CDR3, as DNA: TGTGCCATCAGCGAGACCGGGACAGGGGGCCCTGGAAACACCATATATTTT.

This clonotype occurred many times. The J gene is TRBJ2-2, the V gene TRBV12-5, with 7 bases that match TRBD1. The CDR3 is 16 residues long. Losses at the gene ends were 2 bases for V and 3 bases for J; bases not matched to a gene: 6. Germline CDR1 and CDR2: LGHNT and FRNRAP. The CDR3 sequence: CASGLRTGEDTGELFF. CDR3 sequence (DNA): TGTGCTAGTGGTTTGCGGACAGGAGAGGACACCGGGGAGCTGTTTTTT.